This T cell receptor (beta chain) was captured by sequencing in a study of Ad26.COV2.S vaccination and SARS-CoV-2 variants (dated by TCRdb to the early 2020s). For the wider study: Donors in the vaccine arm were drawn from COV1001, a multicentre, randomized, double-blind, placebo-controlled phase I-IIa trial testing Ad26.COV2.S in healthy adults. Sequencing of the TCRbeta repertoire served to evaluate the specificity and breadth of SARS-CoV-2-reactive T cell receptors following Ad26.COV2.S vaccination. Participants in the trial were split at random into five groups of five each, receiving low-dose or high-dose Ad26.COV2.S once or twice, or else placebo on both occasions. Ad26.COV2.S was given intramuscularly at 5x10^10 or 1x10^11 viral particles, as a single shot or as two shots 56 days apart. The TCR-sequenced set comprised approximately 32 samples: 19 Ad26.COV2.S vaccine recipients, 5 placebo recipients and 8 SARS-CoV-2 convalescent individuals. Investigators remained blinded to trial group allocation during experiments and outcome assessment. What the work shows at the level of the full study, not this receptor alone: Substantial breadth of spike-specific CD8+ and CD4+ T cell responses was reported after vaccination. Spike-specific TCR breadth was higher in Ad26.COV2.S recipients than in placebo recipients (P = 0.0014). The study lacked the statistical power to compare responses across vaccine doses or regimens. Vaccine and placebo recipients had comparable non-spike TCR breadth, which fits with the vaccine containing only spike. It was noted by the authors that total T cell responses may have been underestimated by the TCR breadth and depth analyses.

V ends up 2 bases short and J 1 base short, with an unmatched junction base count of 2. Inclusive of the bounding cysteine and phenylalanine, the CDR3 is 17 residues long. The retained sequence is limited to the CDR3, 51 bases, with the frame set at the first base. CDR1 and CDR2, looked up from the germline V gene, are KGHSH and LQKENI. The treatment or condition label corresponds to: around 19 received Ad26.COV2.S at low or high dose, single or two shots; about 5 received placebo; per-sample allocation not given. Repertoires of vaccine and placebo recipients were sequenced from samples collected on day 63 after the first injection. Cohort 1b enrolled 25 adults aged 18-55 years at a single site in Boston, USA, between 29 July and 7 August 2020. Ad26.COV2.S was a replication-incompetent adenovirus type 26 vector that expressed a prefusion-stabilized SARS-CoV-2 spike protein derived from the original Wuhan strain.

Regarding this clone: This receptor's antigen is unknown. No qualities accompany the bases; no much larger clone lies one base away.

The immunoSEQ Assay was the method used to sequence TCRbeta CDR3 regions. After extraction, genomic DNA underwent amplification by bias-controlled multiplex PCR, followed by high-throughput sequencing. The paper's processing steps were these. To quantify the absolute abundance of every unique TCRbeta CDR3 region, sequences were collapsed and filtered. T cell fraction was estimated by normalizing TCRbeta template counts to usable DNA, which was measured by amplifying reference genes present in all nucleated cells. Repertoire TCRs were annotated as SARS-CoV-2-specific when V gene, CDR3 amino acid sequence and J gene were exactly matched to a known reactive TCR set. MIRA supplied the reference SARS-CoV-2 TCR set, which was filtered for enrichment in COVID-19-positive ImmuneCODE repertoires so that public or cross-reactive TCRs were removed. Based on the MIRA antigens, annotated TCRs were further analysed at the level of specific ORF or position within ORF. Depth was the summed frequency of annotated unique rearrangements, while breadth was defined as annotated unique rearrangements over total unique productive rearrangements. Two-sided Wilcoxon rank-sum tests were used to compare TCR breadth between groups. Entries here come from immuneACCESS through TCRdb and include only in-frame sequences with V and J called. Some clones fail to appear in such tables; in the studies checked, an unresolved V gene covers under half of the shortfall, and the cause of the remainder is unknown. From that table come the V and J calls and clone size; the DNA was used to work out D and trimming. The sample table contains around 370,000 clones; only one count was recorded for approximately 85% of them. The ten largest account for around 3% of the sample.

The TCR comes from a person aged 18-65 years who received the Ad26.COV2.S COVID-19 vaccine or a placebo. The specimen was peripheral blood, collected in a trial of Ad26.COV2.S vaccine versus placebo. The chain is made from TRBV18 and TRBJ2-6; TRBD1 fits 10 bases in the junction. In nucleotides, the sequence is TGTGCCAGCTCACCAAGACAGGGGGCGTCTGGGGCCAACGTCCTGACTTTC. It translates to CASSPRQGASGANVLTF.